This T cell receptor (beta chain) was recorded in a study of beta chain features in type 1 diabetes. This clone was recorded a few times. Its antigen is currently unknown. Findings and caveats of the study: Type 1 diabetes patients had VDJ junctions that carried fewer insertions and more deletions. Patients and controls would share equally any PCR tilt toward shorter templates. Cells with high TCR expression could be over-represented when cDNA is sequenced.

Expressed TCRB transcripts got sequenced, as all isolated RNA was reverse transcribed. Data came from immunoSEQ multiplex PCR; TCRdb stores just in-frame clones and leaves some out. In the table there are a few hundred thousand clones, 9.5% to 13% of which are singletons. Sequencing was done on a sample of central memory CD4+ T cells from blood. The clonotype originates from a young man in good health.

The DNA of the CDR3 is TGCAGCGTTGAGGGAGAAAGCGGGAGGTCCTACAATGAGCAGTTCTTC. It specifies CSVEGESGRSYNEQFF. This chain links TRBV29-1 with TRBJ2-1; 9 bases agree with TRBD2. V lost 3 bases, J lost 1 base, and 7 bases stayed unmatched. The CDR3 runs to 16 residues. Germline loops: CDR1 SQVTM, CDR2 ANQGSEA.